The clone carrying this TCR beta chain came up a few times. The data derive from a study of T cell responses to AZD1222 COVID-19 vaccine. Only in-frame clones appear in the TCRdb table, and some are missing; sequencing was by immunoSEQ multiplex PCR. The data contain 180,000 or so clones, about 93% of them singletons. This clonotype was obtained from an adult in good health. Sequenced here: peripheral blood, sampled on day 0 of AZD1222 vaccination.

For the CDR3, the DNA is TGTGCCAGCAGCCGGGACTCGGTCAATACCGGGGAGCTGTTTTTT. Protein product: CASSRDSVNTGELFF. The rearrangement joins TRBV6-2 or TRBV6-3 to TRBJ2-2, with D possibly TRBD2 on 6 matching bases. This CDR3 contains 15 residues. Trimming stripped 6 bases from V and 5 bases from J, with 16 bases between. Germline loops: CDR1 MNHEY, CDR2 SVGEGT.